This TCR beta chain was sequenced for a study of blood T cell repertoires in COVID-19. Study background: Samples taken during acute and convalescent COVID-19 were collected in the United States, Italy and Spain. From T cells, B-cell-depleted T cells, or PBMCs came the material, which was cDNA or gDNA.

Profiled with immunoSEQ multiplex PCR; TCRdb holds only in-frame clones, not every one. The top ten hold about 2.6% of the sample, which has 200,000 or so clones, about 87% seen once. Clinical history reported by participants formed the basis on which cohorts were assigned. Cohort 3 donors were reported recovered after two negative PCRs, clearance, or symptom resolution. Germline loops: CDR1 PRHDT, CDR2 FYEKMQ (reference sequence). The V and J ends lost 4 bases and 3 bases, in that order; junction bases with no gene match: 1. The length of the CDR3 is 14 residues. The receptor was isolated from a young woman who had recovered from COVID-19. V usage is TRBV13 and J usage is TRBJ2-5, with TRBD2 matching 11 bases. Material for sequencing was PBMCs or T cells enriched from blood (not recorded which). The CDR3: CASSWGLAEETQYF. DNA of the CDR3: TGTGCCAGCAGCTGGGGACTAGCGGAAGAGACCCAGTACTTC.